This paragraph reports one TCR beta chain. The data were obtained in a study of blood T cell repertoires in COVID-19. Overall study context: Nucleic acid was either cDNA or gDNA, and it came from T cells, B-cell-depleted T cells, or PBMCs.

The CDR3 has 13 amino acids. Germline CDR1 is MDHEN and CDR2 is SYDVKM. The V end lost 3 bases, the J end lost 0 bases, and 5 bases lay between the germline ends. Data came from immunoSEQ multiplex PCR; TCRdb stores just in-frame clones and leaves some out. The sample includes fewer than 350,000 clones, about nine tenths of them seen just once. Recruits, aged roughly 18 to 100 years, lived in 25 or so US areas. Assignments of participants to cohorts depended upon their own reported clinical history. The sequencing sample was made of PBMCs or T cells enriched from blood (not recorded which). This clonotype originated in a man in his fifties or sixties who had recovered from COVID-19. The V call is TRBV28, the J call TRBJ1-2, with unresolved D. The CDR3 DNA reads as TGTGCCAGCAGTTTGCAGACTAACTATGGCTACACCTTC. It encodes CASSLQTNYGYTF.